This T cell receptor (beta chain) was captured by sequencing in a study of blood T cells in healthy people across ages (dated by TCRdb to 2015 to 2017). For the wider study: In model experiments, template switching captured about one uniquely barcoded TCR beta cDNA molecule for every two T cells. For two donors (one aged 18 to 29 and one aged 80 or older), the study analyzed two additional independent replicas of 1 million unique cDNA reads from the same blood draw. To avoid experimental bias, donors of different ages were spread randomly across the sequencing lanes. Age-related changes in TCR beta repertoire diversity were measured in the study by deep sequencing normalized with unique cDNA molecular identifiers. The donors were divided into four age groups: young (average around 15 years), middle-aged (roughly 40), aged (roughly 66) and long-lived (roughly 82). Paper-wide results and their limitations: The long-lived group showed more naive CD4+ T cells, fewer expanded clones and increased TCR diversity than the aged group, suggesting age selection. Because profiling used bulk unsorted PBMCs, naive and antigen-experienced compartments could not be compared conclusively. Observed TCR beta diversity per million T cells fell roughly linearly with age, and a significant reduction was already apparent by age around 40. Because the CMV infection status of the donors was unknown, age-related changes in expanded clonotypes may potentially have been confounded. Estimates of total diversity based on one million sequenced T cells were considered lower bounds and underestimates. The percentage of naive T cells measured by flow cytometry correlated strongly with observed TCR beta diversity.

The roughly 39 donors, aged about 6 to 95 years, were systemically healthy Caucasian individuals from Russia. Approximately 10 milliliters of peripheral blood were collected from each donor into EDTA-treated Vacutainer tubes. Ficoll-Paque density-gradient centrifugation was used to isolate PBMCs, with at least 7 million per sample. Total RNA, at least 6 micrograms per sample, was extracted from PBMCs with Trizol reagent. Naive CD45RAhigh/CD27high T cell percentages were measured by flow cytometry on a PBMC aliquot from every donor. The protocol used for the library was 5' RACE. Instrument on record: Illumina HiSeq 2500. A second about 7 to 12 cycle PCR used a sample-barcoded 5' primer and a J-beta primer mix. A template-switch 5' adaptor carrying 12 random nucleotides introduced a unique molecular identifier onto each TCR beta cDNA molecule. Each sample yielded at least 2.5 million CDR3-containing paired-end reads. First-strand cDNA synthesis was performed from all RNA using the Mint cDNA synthesis kit, with priming by a TRBC-specific oligonucleotide. All cDNA was treated with uracil-DNA glycosylase and then went through a first 18-cycle PCR with the universal primers M1SS and BC2_uni_R. As for the authors' bioinformatics: Each sample was normalized by randomly selecting 1 million high-quality reads, each carrying a distinct molecular identifier. Reads with shared molecular identifiers were discarded instead of being binned into consensus sequences. MiTCR, with a Q25 quality threshold and the strictest error-elimination algorithm, was used for CDR3 identification, clonotype clustering and error correction. A nonparametric unseen species model with Euler transformation was used to estimate a lower bound on total TCR beta diversity. TCRdb handled the public reads itself, with Q25 trimming in fastp and clone calling in MiXCR, and kept productive beta chains. Rows are unified per CDR3 protein, each entry keeping the most common DNA and genes. The V and J calls and clone size are TCRdb's, not the authors'. The sample yields 650,000 to 700,000 distinct CDR3 sequences; about 34% were counted once. The ten largest clones take up 15% of the sample.

At the junction V is shortened by 0 bases and J by 1 base; bases outside the gene matches: 4. Including the terminal cysteine and phenylalanine, the CDR3 comprises 16 residues. Just the 48-base CDR3 DNA is kept, in frame starting at base 1. CDR1 and CDR2 were assigned from the germline V gene as SGHRS and YFSETQ. This clonotype was detected ten times or more. Its antigen is not yet known. No base qualities exist here, and no much larger clone lies one base off it. Specimen: blood. Here the chain combines TRBV5-1 and TRBJ2-5; the central 9 bases match TRBD2. This sequence was found in a woman of 80 years or more in good health. Donor details come from another sample of the same person, matched by shared clones. The sequence in DNA is TGCGCCAGCAGCTTGGTTAGCGGGGGAACCCAAGAGACCCAGTACTTC. Translated, it reads CASSLVSGGTQETQYF. Where the CDR3 stops, the reference TRBV5-1 and TRBJ2-5 genes take over; the full variable domain is KAGVTQTPRYLIKTRGQQVTLSCSPISGHRSVSWYQQTPGQGLQFLFEYFSETQRNKGNFPGRFSGRQFSNSRSEMNVSTLELGDSALYLCASSLVSGGTQETQYFGPGTRLLVL.